This T cell receptor beta chain was recovered during a study of patients and donors after allogeneic stem cell transplantation. The sample holds a few counts of this clonotype. CDR1 and CDR2 from the germline V gene are KGHSY and FQNENV. The CDR3 is made up of 15 amino acids. Trimming left V 4 bases short and J 0 bases short, with 7 bases between. One entry per CDR3 protein results from TCRdb running MiXCR on the RT-PCR reads. The sample has about 960,000 distinct CDR3 sequences, over 15% seen once; the top ten hold around 6%. This chain uses TRBV16 with TRBJ2-6, with D unclear. The sequenced sample consisted of blood, either unsorted or a sorted T cell fraction (not recorded which). The receptor comes from a human donor who was either an allogeneic HSCT recipient or a stem cell or donor lymphocyte infusion donor (not recorded which). It is not recorded whose cells these are; they may come from a transplant donor. CDR3 DNA: TGTGCCAGCAGCCGAAGAAACTCTGGGGCCAACGTCCTGACTTTC. Translation gives CASSRRNSGANVLTF.